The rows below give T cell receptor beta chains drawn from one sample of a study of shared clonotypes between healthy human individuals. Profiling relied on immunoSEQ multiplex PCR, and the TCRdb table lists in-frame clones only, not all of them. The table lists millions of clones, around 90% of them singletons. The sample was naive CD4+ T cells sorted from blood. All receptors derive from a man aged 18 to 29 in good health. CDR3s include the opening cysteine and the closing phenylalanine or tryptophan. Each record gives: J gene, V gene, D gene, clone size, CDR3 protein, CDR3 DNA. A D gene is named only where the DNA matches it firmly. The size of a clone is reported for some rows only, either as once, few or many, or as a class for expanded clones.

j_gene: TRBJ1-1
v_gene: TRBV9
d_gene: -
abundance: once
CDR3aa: CASSGGGSGTLNTEAFF
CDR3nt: TGTGCCAGCAGCGGAGGGGGGTCGGGGACTTTGAACACTGAAGCTTTCTTT

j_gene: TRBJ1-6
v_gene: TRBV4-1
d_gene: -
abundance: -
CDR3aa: CASSQGKGYNSPLHF
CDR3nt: TGCGCCAGCAGCCAAGGCAAGGGGTATAATTCACCCCTCCACTTT

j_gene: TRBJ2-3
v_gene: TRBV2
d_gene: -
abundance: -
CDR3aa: CASSDRLSTDTQYF
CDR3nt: TGTGCCAGCAGTGACAGACTAAGCACAGATACGCAGTATTTT

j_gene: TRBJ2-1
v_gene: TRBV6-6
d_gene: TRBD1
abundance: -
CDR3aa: CASSYSNARGPGEQFF
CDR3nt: TGTGCCAGCAGTTACTCGAACGCCAGGGGGCCGGGTGAGCAGTTCTTC

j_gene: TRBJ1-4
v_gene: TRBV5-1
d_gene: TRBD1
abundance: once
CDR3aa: CASSPGLKQGNEKLFF
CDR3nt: TGCGCCAGCAGCCCGGGGTTAAAACAGGGGAATGAAAAACTGTTTTTT

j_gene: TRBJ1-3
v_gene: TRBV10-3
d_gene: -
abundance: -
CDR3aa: CAIREGGNPYSGNTIYF
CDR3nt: TGTGCCATCCGGGAGGGCGGAAACCCTTACTCTGGAAACACCATATATTTT

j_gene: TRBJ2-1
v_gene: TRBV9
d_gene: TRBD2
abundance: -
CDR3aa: CASSVGGTSGLGEQFF
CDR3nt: TGTGCCAGCAGCGTAGGGGGGACTAGCGGACTAGGTGAGCAGTTCTTC

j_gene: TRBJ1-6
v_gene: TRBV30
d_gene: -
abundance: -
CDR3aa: CAWSVPLVQPYNSPLHF
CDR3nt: TGTGCCTGGAGTGTACCCCTCGTACAACCTTATAATTCACCCCTCCACTTT

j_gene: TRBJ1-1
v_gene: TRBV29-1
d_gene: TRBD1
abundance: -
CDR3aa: CSVDGQGGNTEAFF
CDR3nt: TGCAGCGTGGATGGACAGGGGGGGAACACTGAAGCTTTCTTT

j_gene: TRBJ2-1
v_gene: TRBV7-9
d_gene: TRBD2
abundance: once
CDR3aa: CASSLVLAVHNEQFF
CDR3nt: TGTGCCAGCAGCTTAGTTCTAGCGGTGCACAATGAGCAGTTCTTC

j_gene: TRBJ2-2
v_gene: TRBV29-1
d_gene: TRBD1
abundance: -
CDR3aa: CSVEKGTGTGELFF
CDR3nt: TGCAGCGTTGAAAAGGGGACAGGCACCGGGGAGCTGTTTTTT

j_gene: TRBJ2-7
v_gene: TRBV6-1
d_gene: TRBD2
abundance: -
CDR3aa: CASPPPSGRIYEQYF
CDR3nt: TGTGCCAGCCCACCTCCTAGCGGGAGGATTTACGAGCAGTACTTC

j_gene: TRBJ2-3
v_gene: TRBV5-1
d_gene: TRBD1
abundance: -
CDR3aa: CASSSGQGGDTQYF
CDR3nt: TGCGCCAGCAGCTCGGGACAGGGAGGAGATACGCAGTATTTT

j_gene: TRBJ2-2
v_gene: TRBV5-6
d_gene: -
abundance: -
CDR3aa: CASSPGAGELFF
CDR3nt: TGTGCCAGCAGCCCTGGGGCCGGGGAGCTGTTTTTT

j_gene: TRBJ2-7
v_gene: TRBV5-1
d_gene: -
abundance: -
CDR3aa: CASSLGLGSAYEQYF
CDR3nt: TGCGCCAGCAGCTTGGGCCTGGGGTCAGCCTACGAGCAGTACTTC

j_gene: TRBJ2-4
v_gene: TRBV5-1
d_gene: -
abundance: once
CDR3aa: CASSLGRIDIQYF
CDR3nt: TGCGCCAGCAGCTTGGGCAGGATAGACATTCAGTACTTC

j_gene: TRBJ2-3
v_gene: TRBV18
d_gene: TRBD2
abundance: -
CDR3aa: CASSPQRGNTDTQYF
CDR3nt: TGTGCCAGCTCACCACAGCGGGGAAACACAGATACGCAGTATTTT

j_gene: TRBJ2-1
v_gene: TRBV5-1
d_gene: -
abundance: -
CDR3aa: CASSRLVGGYNEQFF
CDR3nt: TGCGCCAGCAGCCGACTGGTAGGGGGCTACAATGAGCAGTTCTTC

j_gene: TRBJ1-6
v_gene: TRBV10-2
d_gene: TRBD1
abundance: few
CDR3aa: CASSGGTGFGNSPLHF
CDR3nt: TGCGCCAGCAGTGGGGGGACAGGGTTCGGCAATTCACCCCTCCACTTT

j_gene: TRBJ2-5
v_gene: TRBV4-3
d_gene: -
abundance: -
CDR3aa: CASSQGGAHSAEGTQYF
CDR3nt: TGCGCCAGCAGCCAAGGAGGGGCCCATAGCGCTGAGGGGACCCAGTACTTC

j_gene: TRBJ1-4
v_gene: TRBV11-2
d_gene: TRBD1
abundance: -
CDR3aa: CASSEGGGWDNLEKLFF
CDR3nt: TGTGCCAGCAGCGAAGGGGGCGGTTGGGACAATCTTGAAAAACTGTTTTTT

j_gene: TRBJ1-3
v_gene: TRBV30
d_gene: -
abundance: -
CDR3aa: CAWSGGVGNTIYF
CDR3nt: TGTGCCTGGAGTGGAGGGGTTGGAAACACCATATATTTT

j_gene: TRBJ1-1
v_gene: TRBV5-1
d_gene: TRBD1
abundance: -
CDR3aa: CASSADRGLGEAFF
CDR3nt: TGCGCCAGCAGCGCCGACAGGGGTCTTGGTGAAGCTTTCTTT

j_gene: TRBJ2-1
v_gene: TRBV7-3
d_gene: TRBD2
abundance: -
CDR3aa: CASSLTGTSGGINEQFF
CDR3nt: TGTGCCAGCAGCTTAACGGGGACTAGCGGGGGTATCAATGAGCAGTTCTTC

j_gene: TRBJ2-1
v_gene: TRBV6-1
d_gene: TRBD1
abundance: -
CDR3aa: CASSEAGRGFYNEQFF
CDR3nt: TGTGCCAGCAGTGAAGCAGGCAGGGGGTTCTACAATGAGCAGTTCTTC

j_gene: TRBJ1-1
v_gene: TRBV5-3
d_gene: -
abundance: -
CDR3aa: CARRFEGLNTEAFF
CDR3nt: TGTGCCAGAAGATTCGAAGGCTTGAACACTGAAGCTTTCTTT

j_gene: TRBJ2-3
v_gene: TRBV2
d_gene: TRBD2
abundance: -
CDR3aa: CASSPTSGSSDTQYF
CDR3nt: TGTGCCAGCAGTCCGACTAGCGGGAGTTCAGATACGCAGTATTTT

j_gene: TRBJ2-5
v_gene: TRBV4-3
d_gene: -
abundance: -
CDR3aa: CASSQEVLEGEETQYF
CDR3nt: TGCGCCAGCAGCCAAGAGGTCCTTGAGGGAGAAGAGACCCAGTACTTC

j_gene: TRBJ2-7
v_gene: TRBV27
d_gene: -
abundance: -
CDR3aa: CASSAGQNLIYEQYF
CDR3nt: TGTGCCAGCAGCGCCGGACAGAATCTAATCTACGAGCAGTACTTC

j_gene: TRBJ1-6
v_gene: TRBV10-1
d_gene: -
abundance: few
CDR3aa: CASSENRADSPLHF
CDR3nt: TGCGCCAGCAGTGAGAACAGGGCTGATTCACCCCTCCACTTT

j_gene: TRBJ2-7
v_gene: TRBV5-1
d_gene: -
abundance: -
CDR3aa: CASSLGDQGLQYF
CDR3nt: TGCGCCAGCAGCTTGGGGGACCAGGGATTGCAGTACTTC

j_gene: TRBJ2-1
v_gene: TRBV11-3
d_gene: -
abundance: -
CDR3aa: CASSQRGPSGPNEQFF
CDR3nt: TGTGCCAGCAGCCAGAGGGGGCCTAGCGGGCCCAATGAGCAGTTCTTC

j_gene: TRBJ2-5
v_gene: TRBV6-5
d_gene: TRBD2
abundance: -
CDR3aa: CASSYGSGGQETQYF
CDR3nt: TGTGCCAGCAGTTACGGGTCGGGAGGACAAGAGACCCAGTACTTC

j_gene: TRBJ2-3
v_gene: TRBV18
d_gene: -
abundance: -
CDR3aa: CASSPPSSAEGAQYF
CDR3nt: TGTGCCAGCTCACCACCGTCGTCTGCAGAAGGAGCGCAGTATTTT

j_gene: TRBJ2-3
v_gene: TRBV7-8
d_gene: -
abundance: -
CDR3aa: CASSSAGQRTDTQYF
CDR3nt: TGTGCCAGCAGCTCCGCTGGACAACGTACAGATACGCAGTATTTT

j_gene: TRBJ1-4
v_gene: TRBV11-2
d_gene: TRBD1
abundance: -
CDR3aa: CASSPQGGLAEKLFF
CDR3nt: TGTGCCAGCAGCCCACAGGGGGGGCTCGCTGAAAAACTGTTTTTT

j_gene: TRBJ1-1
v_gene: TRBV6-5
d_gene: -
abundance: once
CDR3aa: CASKSPSLEGTEAFF
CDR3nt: TGTGCCAGCAAATCACCCTCACTTGAGGGCACTGAAGCTTTCTTT

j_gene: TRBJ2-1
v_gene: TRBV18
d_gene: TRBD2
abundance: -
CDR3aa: CASSPASGRDNEQFF
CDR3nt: TGTGCCAGCTCACCGGCCAGCGGGAGGGACAATGAGCAGTTCTTC